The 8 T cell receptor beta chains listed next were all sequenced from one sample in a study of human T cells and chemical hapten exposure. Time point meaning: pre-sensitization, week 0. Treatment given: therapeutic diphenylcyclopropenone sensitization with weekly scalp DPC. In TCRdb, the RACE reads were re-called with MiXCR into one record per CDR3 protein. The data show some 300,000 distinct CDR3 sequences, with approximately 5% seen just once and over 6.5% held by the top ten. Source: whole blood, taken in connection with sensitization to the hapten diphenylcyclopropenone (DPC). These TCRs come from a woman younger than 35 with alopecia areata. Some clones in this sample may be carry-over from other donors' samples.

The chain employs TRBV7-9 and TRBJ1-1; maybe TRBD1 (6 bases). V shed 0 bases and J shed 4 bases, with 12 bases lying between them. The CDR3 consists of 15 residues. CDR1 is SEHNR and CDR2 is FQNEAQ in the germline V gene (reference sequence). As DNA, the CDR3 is TGTGCCAGCAGCTTAGCACGGGGGGCCTTCACTGAAGCTTTCTTT. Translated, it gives CASSLARGAFTEAFF.

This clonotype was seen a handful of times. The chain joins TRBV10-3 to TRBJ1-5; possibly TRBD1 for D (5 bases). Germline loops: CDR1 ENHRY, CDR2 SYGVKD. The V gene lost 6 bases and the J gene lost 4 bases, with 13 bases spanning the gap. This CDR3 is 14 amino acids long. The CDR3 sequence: CAIRGTLGNQPQHF. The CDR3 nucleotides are TGTGCCATCAGGGGGACTCTCGGAAATCAGCCCCAGCATTTT.

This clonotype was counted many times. DNA for the CDR3: TGTGCCAGCAGCCCACTGAGTGATTCACCCCTCCACTTT. Encoded protein: CASSPLSDSPLHF. The chain links TRBV7-9 to TRBJ1-6; no reliable D call. The ends were cut back, 5 bases at V and 8 bases at J, with 10 bases in the middle. The V gene's germline CDR1 is SEHNR and CDR2 FQNEAQ (reference sequence). This CDR3 is built from 13 residues.

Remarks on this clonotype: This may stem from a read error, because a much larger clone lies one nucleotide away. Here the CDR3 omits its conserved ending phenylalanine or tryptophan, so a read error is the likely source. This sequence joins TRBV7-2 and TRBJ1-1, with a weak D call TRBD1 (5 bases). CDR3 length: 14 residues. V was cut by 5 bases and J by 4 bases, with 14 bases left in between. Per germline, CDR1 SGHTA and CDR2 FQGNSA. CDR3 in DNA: TGTGCCAGCAGCCCCCCCGGGGCTAGCACTGAAGCTTTCCTT. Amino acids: CASSPPGASTEAFL.

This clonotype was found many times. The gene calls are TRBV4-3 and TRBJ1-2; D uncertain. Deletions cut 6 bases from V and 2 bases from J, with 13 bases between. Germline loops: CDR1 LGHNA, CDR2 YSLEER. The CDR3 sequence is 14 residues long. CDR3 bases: TGCGCCAGCAGTCGCGGGCAGCTAAACTATGGCTACACCTTC. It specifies CASSRGQLNYGYTF.

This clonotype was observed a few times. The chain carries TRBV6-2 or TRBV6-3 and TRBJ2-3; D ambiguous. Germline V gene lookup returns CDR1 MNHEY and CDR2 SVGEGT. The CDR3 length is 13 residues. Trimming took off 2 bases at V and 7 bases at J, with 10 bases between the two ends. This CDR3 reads CASSYGHRYTQYF. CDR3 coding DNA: TGTGCCAGCAGTTACGGGCATCGTTATACGCAGTATTTT.

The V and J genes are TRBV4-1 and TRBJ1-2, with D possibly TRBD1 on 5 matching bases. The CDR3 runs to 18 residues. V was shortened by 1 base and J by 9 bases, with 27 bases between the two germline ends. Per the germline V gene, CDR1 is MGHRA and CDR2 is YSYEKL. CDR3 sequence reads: CASSQAVWGGQGDLSYTF. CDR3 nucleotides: TGCGCCAGCAGCCAAGCCGTTTGGGGCGGACAAGGGGATTTGAGCTACACCTTC.

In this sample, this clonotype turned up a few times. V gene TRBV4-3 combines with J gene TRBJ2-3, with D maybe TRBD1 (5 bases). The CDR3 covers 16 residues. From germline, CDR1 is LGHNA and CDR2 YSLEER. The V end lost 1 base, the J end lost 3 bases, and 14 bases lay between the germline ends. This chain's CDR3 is CASSQGRVRDTDTQYF. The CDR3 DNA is TGCGCCAGCAGCCAAGGCAGGGTCAGAGATACAGATACGCAGTATTTT.